These 8 T cell receptor beta chains share one sample of origin, sequenced in a study of T-cell reconstitution after alpha-beta-depleted transplantation in children. Molecular barcoding with unique molecular identifiers was used for the TCRbeta library. A single record per CDR3 protein comes from TCRdb applying MiXCR to the PCR reads. The table has approximately 640,000 distinct CDR3 sequences, around 16% seen once; the top ten hold 1.1%. The specimen comprised PBMCs from the stem cell graft donor, sampled from the stem cell graft. The receptor source for this set is a human donor who donated a stem cell graft to a child with acute myeloid leukemia.

A few counts support this clonotype. The rearrangement joins TRBV27 to TRBJ2-3; 13 bases match TRBD2. Trimming removed 6 bases from V and 2 bases from J; junction bases left unmatched: 5. Germline V CDR1 and CDR2: MNHEY, SMNVEV (reference sequence). The CDR3 has 16 residues. DNA for the CDR3: TGTGCCAGCAGCCCGGGGACTAGCGGGGCCACAGATACGCAGTATTTT. Translation: CASSPGTSGATDTQYF.

Points on this clonotype: Given a much more abundant clone one base away, this may be a read error. V and J are TRBV7-2 and TRBJ2-3, with 10 bases aligning to TRBD2. Germline-derived CDR1 and CDR2 are SGHTA and FQGNSA. This CDR3 has 17 residues. V shed 4 bases, J shed 5 bases, and the junction held 12 bases outside the gene matches. The CDR3 sequence is CASSYSLAGYRQDTQYF. The CDR3 DNA follows: TGTGCCAGCAGCTATTCACTAGCGGGGTATCGTCAAGATACGCAGTATTTT.

The chain is built from TRBV3-1 and TRBJ1-1; a weak D match, TRBD1 (6 bases). CDR3 length: 13 residues. V was clipped by 9 bases and J by 2 bases, with 13 bases between them. Germline V lookup: CDR1 LGHDT, CDR2 YNNKEL (reference sequence). The CDR3 region is CASLGGSNTEAFF. In nucleotides, the CDR3 is TGTGCCAGTTTAGGGGGATCCAACACTGAAGCTTTCTTT.

Only a few counts were recorded for this clonotype. The rearrangement uses TRBV5-5 and TRBJ2-6, with D uncertain. V was cut by 2 bases and J by 0 bases, with 12 bases left in between. This CDR3 spans 17 amino acids. Germline V CDR1 and CDR2: SGHKS, YYEKEE (reference sequence). Here the CDR3 DNA reads TGTGCCAGCAGCTTCGGCCCAGGAGTCTCTGGGGCCAACGTCCTGACTTTC. Translated: CASSFGPGVSGANVLTF.

This clonotype was picked up many times. The CDR3 DNA reads as TGCGCCAGCAGCCTACCCCTTGGGCCCTATAATTCACCCCTCCACTTT. It yields the protein CASSLPLGPYNSPLHF. V gene TRBV5-1 combines with J gene TRBJ1-6; D not resolved. The ends were cut back, 4 bases at V and 2 bases at J, with 13 bases in the middle. This CDR3 region has 16 residues. Germline V gene sequence: CDR1 SGHRS, CDR2 YFSETQ.

This clonotype was found once. This chain uses TRBV7-9 with TRBJ1-1; no firm D call. The CDR3 contains 15 residues. Germline lookup yields CDR1 SEHNR and CDR2 FQNEAQ (reference sequence). With 0 bases removed from V and 0 bases from J, the gap between germline ends came to 8 bases. The DNA of the CDR3 is TGTGCCAGCAGCTTAGCGAGGCACCTGAACACTGAAGCTTTCTTT. It encodes CASSLARHLNTEAFF.

The chain links TRBV5-1 to TRBJ2-2; the D gene could be TRBD1 or TRBD2 (5 bases each). Germline V CDR1 and CDR2: SGHRS, YFSETQ. This CDR3 has 12 residues. V lost 5 bases and J lost 6, with 8 bases in between. The CDR3, as DNA: TGCGCCAGCAGTTGGGACGCCGGGGAGCTGTTTTTT. The encoded protein is CASSWDAGELFF.

In its sample, this clonotype was seen a few times. J is TRBJ2-1 and V is TRBV27; tentatively, D is TRBD1 or TRBD2 (7 bases each). Deletions cut 3 bases from V and 11 bases from J, with 17 bases between. CDR1 and CDR2 (germline): MNHEY, SMNVEV (reference sequence). This CDR3 has 14 residues. This CDR3 is CASSLGRGPIQQFF. The CDR3 DNA reads TGTGCCAGCAGTTTGGGGAGGGGGCCAATCCAGCAGTTCTTC.